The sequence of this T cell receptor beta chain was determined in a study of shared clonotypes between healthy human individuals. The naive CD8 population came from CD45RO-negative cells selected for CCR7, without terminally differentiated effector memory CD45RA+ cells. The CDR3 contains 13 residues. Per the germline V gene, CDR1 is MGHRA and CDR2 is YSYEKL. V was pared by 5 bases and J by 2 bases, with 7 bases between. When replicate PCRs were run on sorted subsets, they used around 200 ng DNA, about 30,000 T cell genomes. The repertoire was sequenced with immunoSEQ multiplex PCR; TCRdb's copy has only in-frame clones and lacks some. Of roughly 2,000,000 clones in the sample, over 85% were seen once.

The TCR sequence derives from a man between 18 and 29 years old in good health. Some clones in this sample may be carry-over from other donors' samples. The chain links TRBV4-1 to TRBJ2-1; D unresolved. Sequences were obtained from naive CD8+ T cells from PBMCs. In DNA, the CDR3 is TGCGCCAGCAGCTTTGCGCCCTACAATGAGCAGTTCTTC. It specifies CASSFAPYNEQFF.